This is a list of T cell receptor beta chains from one sample in a study of blood T cell repertoires in COVID-19. Produced via immunoSEQ multiplex PCR; TCRdb's table is partial and in-frame only. The sample records around 22,000 clones, about 90% being singletons. The specimen was peripheral blood. Every receptor here comes from a human donor with active COVID-19. The donor label of this sample is uncertain. Each CDR3 is given with its conserved first and last residue. The D gene is left open where the match is weak. Clone size is not always given. Where it is, it says once, few, many or a class for expanded clones.

>NA|TRBV29-1|TRBD1|TRBJ1-2
CSDRQGIFYGYTF
TGCAGCGATCGACAGGGAATCTTCTATGGCTACACCTTC
>NA|TRBV12-3/TRBV12-4|TRBD2|TRBJ2-5
CASTLAAETQYF
TGTGCCAGCACCCTAGCGGCAGAGACCCAGTACTTC
>NA|TRBV7-2|TRBD2|TRBJ2-2
CASSGGLAGGTGELFF
TGTGCCAGCAGCGGAGGACTAGCGGGAGGCACCGGGGAGCTGTTTTTT
>NA|TRBV29-1|NA|TRBJ1-2
CSVVGQRGGYTF
TGCAGCGTTGTCGGGCAGCGGGGAGGCTACACCTTC
>once|TRBV4-1|NA|TRBJ1-2
CASSQDWGDPNQSYGYTF
TGCGCCAGCAGCCAAGATTGGGGGGATCCCAACCAGAGCTATGGCTACACCTTC
>NA|TRBV7-2|TRBD1|TRBJ2-7
CASSRDRGNYEQYF
TGTGCCAGCAGCCGCGACAGGGGCAATTACGAGCAGTACTTC
>NA|TRBV4-1|NA|TRBJ1-2
CASASTTGDLIGGYTF
TGCGCCAGCGCGAGTACGACAGGAGACCTAATTGGGGGCTACACCTTC
>NA|TRBV3-1/TRBV3-2|NA|TRBJ2-1
CASSQNRSGGMDNEQFF
TGTGCCAGCAGTCAAAATCGATCTGGCGGGATGGACAATGAGCAGTTCTTC
>NA|TRBV20-1|NA|TRBJ1-5
CSASMGGVSNQPQHF
TGCAGTGCTAGTATGGGGGGGGTTAGCAATCAGCCCCAGCATTTT
>once|TRBV27|TRBD1|TRBJ1-2
CASSSKLGTGRDYGYTF
TGTGCCAGCAGTTCAAAACTTGGGACAGGGAGGGACTATGGCTACACCTTC
>NA|TRBV7-9|NA|TRBJ1-6
CASSPTTGHSPLHF
TGTGCCAGCAGCCCCACTACAGGACATTCACCCCTCCACTTT
>NA|TRBV29-1|TRBD1|TRBJ2-7
CSVLRQGPYEQYF
TGCAGCGTTCTGCGACAGGGACCCTACGAGCAGTACTTC
>NA|TRBV19|TRBD2|TRBJ2-1
CASRGTSVAYNEQFF
TGTGCCAGTAGAGGGACTAGCGTGGCCTACAATGAGCAGTTCTTC
>NA|TRBV5-1|TRBD1|TRBJ2-7
CASSRTGGYYEQYF
TGCGCCAGCAGCAGGACAGGGGGCTACTACGAGCAGTACTTC
>NA|TRBV7-8|TRBD1|TRBJ2-2
CASRGTVPINTGELFF
TGTGCCAGCAGGGGGACAGTTCCGATTAACACCGGGGAGCTGTTTTTT
>NA|TRBV10-1|NA|TRBJ2-3
CASSDARDTDTQYF
TGCGCCAGCAGTGACGCGCGGGACACAGATACGCAGTATTTT
>NA|TRBV6-4|NA|TRBJ2-7
CASSDLGKRFAYEQYF
TGTGCCAGCAGTGACTTGGGGAAGCGGTTCGCCTACGAGCAGTACTTC
>NA|TRBV7-9|NA|TRBJ1-2
CASSLDLVHASF
TGTGCCAGCAGCTTAGACTTAGTGCACGCTTCCTTC
>NA|TRBV9|NA|TRBJ2-3
CASSLRQGTDTQYF
TGTGCCAGCAGCTTACGACAGGGCACAGATACGCAGTATTTT
>NA|TRBV5-1|TRBD1|TRBJ2-7
CASSQGTGGSYEQYF
TGCGCCAGCAGTCAAGGGACAGGGGGATCCTACGAGCAGTACTTC
>NA|TRBV5-1|TRBD2|TRBJ2-5
CATATSGGLSQRETQYF
TGCGCCACCGCGACTAGCGGGGGGTTAAGCCAGAGGGAGACCCAGTACTTC
>NA|TRBV12-3/TRBV12-4|TRBD1|TRBJ1-1
CAVLGTGNTEAFF
TGTGCCGTTCTTGGGACAGGGAACACTGAAGCTTTCTTT
>once|TRBV19|TRBD2|TRBJ2-2
CASSIPPGLAGEGTGELFF
TGTGCCAGTAGTATACCCCCGGGACTAGCGGGAGAGGGGACCGGGGAGCTGTTTTTT
>NA|TRBV28|NA|TRBJ1-5
CASSFVRGGNQPQHF
TGTGCCAGCAGTTTTGTTAGGGGTGGCAATCAGCCCCAGCATTTT
>once|TRBV11-1|TRBD1|TRBJ2-3
CASSTDRGGDTQYF
TGTGCCAGCAGCACAGACAGGGGTGGAGATACGCAGTATTTT
>NA|TRBV6-4|TRBD2|TRBJ2-3
CASSADGGSTDTQYF
TGTGCCAGCAGTGCGGACGGGGGGAGCACAGATACGCAGTATTTT
>NA|TRBV19|NA|TRBJ2-2
CASSMYPGGRGGELFF
TGTGCCAGTAGTATGTACCCGGGGGGCCGGGGCGGGGAGCTGTTTTTT
>NA|TRBV29-1|TRBD2|TRBJ2-5
CSVTLAVQETQYF
TGCAGCGTTACTCTAGCGGTCCAAGAGACCCAGTACTTC
>NA|TRBV9|NA|TRBJ1-4
CASSPYTATNEKLFF
TGTGCCAGCAGCCCTTACACCGCAACTAATGAAAAACTGTTTTTT
>NA|TRBV6-6|TRBD1|TRBJ2-2
CASIGQGAAGELFF
TGTGCCAGTATAGGACAGGGGGCAGCCGGGGAGCTGTTTTTT
>NA|TRBV5-1|NA|TRBJ1-1
CASSLWGDGGINTEAFF
TGCGCCAGCAGCTTGTGGGGGGACGGAGGAATAAACACTGAAGCTTTCTTT
>NA|TRBV7-7|TRBD2|TRBJ2-3
CASSLGTSGRVNTDTQYF
TGTGCTAGCAGCCTCGGGACTAGCGGGAGGGTCAACACAGATACGCAGTATTTT
>NA|TRBV19|NA|TRBJ1-1
CASSSRSEEAFF
TGTGCCAGTAGTTCCCGTTCGGAGGAGGCTTTCTTT
>NA|TRBV5-5|NA|TRBJ1-6
CASSDQVNNSPLHF
TGTGCCAGCAGCGACCAGGTTAATAATTCACCCCTCCACTTT
>NA|TRBV5-6|TRBD1|TRBJ2-3
CASSWGQVRTDTQYF
TGTGCCAGCAGCTGGGGACAGGTCCGCACAGATACGCAGTATTTT
>NA|TRBV2|NA|TRBJ2-7
CASSDSLRSYEQYF
TGTGCCAGCAGTGATAGCCTCCGATCCTACGAGCAGTACTTC
>NA|TRBV21-1|NA|TRBJ2-7
CASSKRPRYRRDSYEQYF
TGTGCCAGCAGCAAAAGGCCCCGGTACAGACGTGACTCCTACGAGCAGTACTTC
>NA|TRBV5-1|TRBD2|TRBJ2-4
CASSPGLADFMAKNIQYF
TGCGCCAGCAGCCCGGGACTAGCGGACTTTATGGCCAAAAACATTCAGTACTTC
>NA|TRBV9|NA|TRBJ2-3
CASSPDRTDTQYF
TGTGCCAGCAGCCCAGACAGAACAGATACGCAGTATTTT
>NA|TRBV21-1|NA|TRBJ2-1
CASTPTILSPRSSYNEQFF
TGTGCCAGCACGCCGACTATTCTGTCTCCCCGTAGCTCCTACAATGAGCAGTTCTTC
>NA|TRBV5-4|NA|TRBJ1-6
CASSLGTGKNSPLHF
TGTGCCAGCAGCTTAGGTACAGGAAAAAATTCACCCCTCCACTTT
>once|TRBV27|TRBD1|TRBJ2-7
CASSLAWTGGSYEQYF
TGTGCCAGCAGTTTAGCGTGGACAGGGGGCTCCTACGAGCAGTACTTC
>NA|TRBV30|TRBD2|TRBJ2-3
CAWSGLAGVTISTDTQYF
TGTGCCTGGAGTGGACTAGCGGGGGTTACTATTAGCACAGATACGCAGTATTTT
>NA|TRBV2|TRBD1|TRBJ1-1
CAKSPGQVLPSEAFF
TGTGCCAAAAGTCCGGGACAGGTCCTACCCTCTGAAGCTTTCTTT
>NA|TRBV6-6|NA|TRBJ2-7
CASSSGQSYLSNEQYF
TGTGCCAGCAGTTCCGGACAGTCCTACCTCAGCAACGAGCAGTACTTC
>NA|TRBV7-9|TRBD1|TRBJ2-3
CASSRQGTQYF
TGTGCCAGCAGCCGACAGGGTACGCAGTATTTT
>NA|TRBV19|NA|TRBJ1-2
CASSIPGGGYGYTF
TGTGCCAGTAGTATCCCGGGAGGGGGCTATGGCTACACCTTC
>NA|TRBV11-3|NA|TRBJ2-4
CASSPVSKNIQYF
TGTGCCAGCAGCCCTGTGTCCAAAAACATTCAGTACTTC
>NA|TRBV23-1|NA|TRBJ1-1
CASSQGRRRVRAFF
TGCGCCAGCAGTCAAGGGAGACGGAGGGTACGAGCTTTCTTT